What follows are 21 T cell receptor beta chains derived from one specimen sequenced in a study of PD-L1 blockade in urothelial cancer. Time point noted: peripheral blood 6 weeks after treatment start. Clones were sequenced by immunoSEQ multiplex PCR, and TCRdb holds only the in-frame ones, with some missing. In the table there are around 87,000 clones, roughly 83% of which are singletons. The sample in question was PBMCs, obtained around atezolizumab (anti-PD-L1) treatment. The receptors stem from a man aged 70-80 years with urothelial cancer.

J is TRBJ1-2 and V is TRBV19; D unclear. From germline, CDR1 is LNHDA and CDR2 SQIVND (reference sequence). This CDR3 is 14 amino acids long. The V end lost 4 bases, the J end lost 0 bases, and 9 bases lay between the germline ends. CDR3 nucleotides: TGTGCCAGTAGTACCCTACCCACTAACTATGGCTACACCTTC. Its protein is CASSTLPTNYGYTF.

The gene calls are TRBV7-2 and TRBJ2-5; D is possibly TRBD1 (6 bases). CDR3 length: 15 residues. The germline gives CDR1 SGHTA, CDR2 FQGNSA. Trimming stripped 1 base from V and 1 base from J, with 10 bases between. The CDR3 reads CASSLGGTPQETQYF. The CDR3 bases are TGTGCCAGCAGCTTAGGAGGGACACCCCAAGAGACCCAGTACTTC.

The chain recombines TRBV25-1 with TRBJ2-1; TRBD2 agrees at 12 bases. Trimming took 5 bases from V and 0 from J; bases not matched to a gene: 5. Germline assignment: CDR1 MGHDK and CDR2 SYGVNS. CDR3 length: 17 residues. As DNA, the CDR3 is TGTGCCAGCAGTCTCCCTAGCGGGGGGGCCTCCTACAATGAGCAGTTCTTC. It translates to CASSLPSGGASYNEQFF.

The chain employs TRBV2 and TRBJ1-2; TRBD1 matches at 9 bases. V dropped 3 bases and J dropped 8; count of bases not matched to a gene: 7. The CDR3 is 14 residues long. Germline CDR1 SNHLY, CDR2 FYNNEI. CDR3 loop: CASSEGDRVGGYTF. The CDR3 DNA reads TGTGCCAGCAGTGAGGGGGACAGGGTAGGGGGCTACACCTTC.

V is TRBV5-1 and J is TRBJ2-3, with D tentatively TRBD2 (6 bases). V was clipped by 1 base and J by 2 bases, with 11 bases between them. Germline V gene data show CDR1 as SGHRS and CDR2 as YFSETQ. CDR3 length equals 15 residues. CDR3 nucleotides: TGCGCCAGCAGCTTGACGGGGACTCTCACAGATACGCAGTATTTT. This sequence encodes CASSLTGTLTDTQYF.

V gene TRBV4-2 combines with J gene TRBJ1-4, with D perhaps matching TRBD1 (6 bases). CDR1 is LGHNA, CDR2 YNFKEQ, per germline. CDR3 length equals 15 residues. The V and J ends lost 4 bases and 3 bases respectively, with 12 bases between them. In DNA, the CDR3 is TGTGCCAGCAGCCGCCCGGGGGGCTCTAATGAAAAACTGTTTTTT. Encoded protein: CASSRPGGSNEKLFF.

This clone has just one count. The V and J genes are TRBV7-6 and TRBJ2-7, with TRBD2 matching 10 bases. This CDR3 has 17 residues. Trimming cost V 1 base and J 2 bases; bases outside gene matches: 8. CDR1 and CDR2 (germline): SGHVS, FNYEAQ. Written as DNA, the CDR3 is TGTGCCAGCAGCTTAGAGAGTGGGCTAGCGGGGGCCTACGAGCAGTACTTC. This translates into CASSLESGLAGAYEQYF.

The rearrangement uses TRBV21-1 and TRBJ1-1; the listed D gene, TRBD1, was not tested against the DNA. TRBV21-1 is tagged as a pseudogene. This CDR3 is 18 amino acids long. CDR3 coding DNA: TGTGCCAGCAGCATATCAAGGGCAGGGGGTCGCCAGAACACTGAAGCTTTCTTT. Translating it yields CASSISRAGGRQNTEAFF.

The V gene is TRBV4-2, the J gene TRBJ2-5; TRBD1 agrees at 10 bases. This CDR3 is built from 15 residues. After removal of 6 bases from V and 4 bases from J, the junction contained 8 bases not matched to a gene. Germline V gene sequence: CDR1 LGHNA, CDR2 YNFKEQ. CDR3 DNA: TGTGCCAGCAGTTCCGGGACAGGGGTGCGAGAGACCCAGTACTTC. It yields the protein CASSSGTGVRETQYF.

CDR3 residues: CASTTTGENEKLFF. CDR3 bases: TGCGCCAGCACTACGACAGGAGAAAATGAAAAACTGTTTTTT. The chain uses TRBV5-1 and TRBJ1-4, with D tentatively TRBD1 (6 bases). Germline CDR1 SGHRS, CDR2 YFSETQ. The V end lost 6 bases, the J end lost 5 bases, and 14 bases lay between the germline ends. This CDR3 comprises 14 residues.

This clone was observed once. The chain couples TRBV4-1 to TRBJ2-2; 7 bases are a match to TRBD2. The J segment lost 1 base and the V segment lost 2 bases, leaving 4 bases of the junction unmatched. There are 16 residues in the CDR3. CDR1 is MGHRA, CDR2 YSYEKL, per germline. This chain's CDR3 is CASSQRERGNTGELFF. For the CDR3, the DNA is TGCGCCAGCAGCCAACGGGAGCGGGGGAACACCGGGGAGCTGTTTTTT.

This clone was seen a single time. This CDR3 reads CASSLSWGLAGGFNEQFF. CDR3 nucleotide sequence: TGTGCCAGCAGCTTAAGTTGGGGACTAGCGGGAGGATTCAATGAGCAGTTCTTC. This sequence joins TRBV7-2 and TRBJ2-1, with 15 bases aligning to TRBD2. The ends lost 2 bases at V and 6 bases at J; junction bases unmatched: 8. The germline V gene encodes CDR1 SGHTA and CDR2 FQGNSA. The CDR3 has 18 amino acids.

The gene calls are TRBV5-4 and TRBJ1-2; D is perhaps TRBD1 (6 bases). The CDR3 covers 14 residues. Germline CDR1 reads SGHNT; CDR2 reads YYREEE (reference sequence). Trimming took 5 bases from V and 8 from J, leaving 19 bases between them. The CDR3 sequence is CASSSTGLVRGYTF. In DNA form, the CDR3 reads TGTGCCAGCAGTTCTACAGGGTTGGTTCGGGGCTACACCTTC.

The rearrangement uses TRBV13 and TRBJ1-2; D remains unclear. Between the trimmed V and J ends, which lost 6 bases and 0 bases, there was a span of 11 bases. Germline CDR1 and CDR2: PRHDT and FYEKMQ (reference sequence). The CDR3 has 14 residues. CDR3 amino acids: CASSSGVPNYGYTF. The CDR3 nucleotides read TGTGCCAGCAGTTCCGGGGTCCCTAACTATGGCTACACCTTC.

This chain uses TRBV9 with TRBJ2-7, with TRBD1 matching 9 bases. The CDR3 is made up of 14 amino acids. V was pared by 2 bases and J by 4 bases, with 4 bases of the junction left unmatched. The germline V gene encodes CDR1 SGDLS and CDR2 YYNGEE. The CDR3 spells CASSVGTGPYEQYF. The CDR3 DNA follows: TGTGCCAGCAGCGTCGGGACAGGGCCTTACGAGCAGTACTTC.

The rearrangement uses TRBV5-1 and TRBJ2-2; D not certain. The CDR3 contains 13 residues. CDR1 and CDR2 from the germline V gene are SGHRS and YFSETQ. The germline V and J ends were trimmed by 4 bases and 5 bases, with 9 bases remaining between them. This chain's CDR3 is CASSETSTGELFF. The CDR3, as DNA: TGCGCCAGCAGCGAAACATCGACCGGGGAGCTGTTTTTT.

V is TRBV11-3 and J is TRBJ1-5; 8 positions agree with TRBD1. Germline lookup yields CDR1 SGHNT and CDR2 YENEEA. This CDR3 region has 18 residues. J was trimmed by 0 bases and V by 5 bases; bases with no gene match: 12. In nucleotides, the CDR3 is TGTGCCAGCAGCCCCTATTGGAAGGGACAGGATAGCAATCAGCCCCAGCATTTT. The encoded protein is CASSPYWKGQDSNQPQHF.

The chain combines TRBV7-6 with TRBJ2-7; 9 bases line up with TRBD2. The CDR3 length is 14 residues. The germline CDR1 and CDR2 sequences are SGHVS and FNYEAQ. With V trimmed by 5 bases and J by 2 bases, 4 bases remained unmatched. The CDR3 region is CASSPREGAYEQYF. Written as DNA, the CDR3 is TGTGCCAGCAGCCCGCGGGAGGGAGCCTACGAGCAGTACTTC. The full variable domain, rest sourced from reference TRBV7-6 and TRBJ2-7, is GAGVSQSPRYKVTKRGQDVALRCDPISGHVSLYWYRQALGQGPEFLTYFNYEAQQDKSGLPNDRFSAERPEGSISTLTIQRTEQRDSAMYRCASSPREGAYEQYFGPGTRLTVT.

This clone was seen a handful of times. The chain couples TRBV7-8 to TRBJ1-5; 7 nucleotides match TRBD1. The CDR3 is 17 residues long. The germline V gene has CDR1 SGHVS and CDR2 FQNEAQ. J lost 1 base, V lost 5 bases, and 11 bases had no gene match. DNA for the CDR3: TGTGCCAGCAGCCCCCGACAGGGCGGGAGGAGCAATCAGCCCCAGCATTTT. Translating it yields CASSPRQGGRSNQPQHF.

This clone was recorded a few times. The V and J genes are TRBV5-6 and TRBJ2-7, with 8 bases identical to TRBD1. The germline CDR1 and CDR2 sequences are SGHDT and YYEEEE. J was trimmed by 2 bases and V by 6 bases; bases with no gene match: 7. This CDR3 has 14 residues. The CDR3 spells CASTSTQGAYEQYF. In nucleotides, the CDR3 is TGTGCCAGCACTTCTACACAGGGGGCCTACGAGCAGTACTTC. Full variable domain (remainder filled in from reference TRBV5-6 and TRBJ2-7): DAGVTQSPTHLIKTRGQQVTLRCSPKSGHDTVSWYQQALGQGPQFIFQYYEEEERQRGNFPDRFSGHQFPNYSSELNVNALLLGDSALYLCASTSTQGAYEQYFGPGTRLTVT.

This clone showed up just a few times. The rearrangement links TRBV4-2 to TRBJ2-1, with 11 bases aligning to TRBD2. Germline V lookup: CDR1 LGHNA, CDR2 YNFKEQ. The CDR3 is 17 amino acids. V lost 3 bases and J lost 4; bases outside the gene matches: 8. The CDR3 DNA reads as TGTGCCAGCAGCCAGGGGGGACTAGCGGCGATTTACAATGAGCAGTTCTTC. This codes for CASSQGGLAAIYNEQFF.